This T cell receptor (beta chain) was identified during a study of T cell responses to AZD1222 COVID-19 vaccine (dated by TCRdb to about 2021). With regard to the full study: TCR sequencing was performed for 230 to 250 trial participants, of whom about 200 were given two doses of AZD1222 and around 26 were given two doses of MenACWY control vaccine. Trial participants were enrolled by age into subgroups of 18-55, 56-69 and 70-plus years, and 148, 28 and 57 TCR-sequenced participants, respectively, were included in these subgroups. Paper-wide results and their limitations: After two AZD1222 doses, both the breadth and the depth of spike-specific TCRs were significantly higher than at day 0 and than in MenACWY recipients. In the small 56-69-year group, the increase in depth fell short of significance, most likely because of low power. Because no samples from the day 14 peak response were available, repertoires could be characterized only after the peak T cell response. Vaccine-associated CD4 TCRs spanned the whole spike protein, with dominant responses in regions 160-218 and 743-854. Conclusions about previously exposed vaccinees are limited, since just 6 or 7 AZD1222 recipients were seropositive for SARS-CoV-2 at baseline. Participants were mostly white British, with more females than males. The authors suggested clonal diversity may have been underestimated. Epitopes outside the regions mutated in the B.1.351 and B.1.1.7 variants were reportedly recognized by nearly half of the unique spike-specific TCRs.

V loses 4 bases at its end and J loses 4 bases; junction bases beyond the gene matches: 11. From a lookup of the germline V gene, CDR1 and CDR2 are SGHVS and FNYEAQ. The CDR3 numbers 16 residues from cysteine through phenylalanine. Kept here is only the CDR3 DNA, which spans 48 bases and is read in frame from base 1. The sample's time point label is to be understood as: baseline before first vaccination. The sample's treatment or condition label, in plain terms: meningococcal conjugate vaccine given as trial control. Vaccinee samples were obtained from the UK trials COV001 and COV002, which included a single-blind randomized controlled phase 2/3 trial of AZD1222 (ChAdOx1 nCoV-19) in healthy adults. Trial participant PBMC samples were collected at day 0 and day 28 after the second dose for TCRbeta chain sequencing. About this clone: The clone's antigen remains unknown. Per-base quality was not reported, and no clone a single base away is much larger than it.

The CDR3 regions of human TCRbeta chains were analyzed by immunosequencing. Per the source publication's procedure: TCRs in the repertoires were compared against a reference library of SARS-CoV-2-specific TCRs that had been generated with the MIRA antigen-specificity platform. Breadth was defined as the fraction of unique TCRs that were SARS-CoV-2-associated, and depth was defined as the fraction of total T cells that were SARS-CoV-2-associated. Using the MIRA data, each spike-specific TCR was mapped to the spike region that the TCR reacts to and placed in a CD4 or CD8 class. Log10-transformed breadth and depth values were compared by one-way ANOVA with Sidak's multiple comparisons tests. TCRdb holds this immuneACCESS table with in-frame rearrangements only. Some clones are missing; in checked studies, unresolved V genes explain under half, and the rest has no known cause. V, J and clone size were drawn from that table, and D and trimming were deduced from the DNA. The sample profile shows roughly 140,000 clones; around 88% of them were found once. The ten most abundant clones make up about 3.3% of the sample.

The input for sequencing was peripheral blood, taken on day 0 of MenACWY control vaccination. The clonotype originates from an adult in good health. Recombination connected TRBV7-6 to TRBJ1-1, with 8 bases matching TRBD1. The DNA sequence follows: TGTGCCAGCAGCTCAGGACAGGGTTCTTGGGGCACTGAAGCTTTCTTT. Its protein product is CASSSGQGSWGTEAFF.